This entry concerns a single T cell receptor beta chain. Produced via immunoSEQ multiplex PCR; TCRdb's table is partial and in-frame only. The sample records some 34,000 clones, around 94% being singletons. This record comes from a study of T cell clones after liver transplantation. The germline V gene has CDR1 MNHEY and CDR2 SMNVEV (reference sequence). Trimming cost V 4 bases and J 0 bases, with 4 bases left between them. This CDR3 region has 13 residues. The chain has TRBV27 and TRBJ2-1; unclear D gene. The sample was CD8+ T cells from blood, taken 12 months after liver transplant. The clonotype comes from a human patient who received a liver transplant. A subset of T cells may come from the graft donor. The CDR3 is CASSSSSYNEQFF. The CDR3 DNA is TGTGCCAGCAGTTCTAGCTCCTACAATGAGCAGTTCTTC.